This section outlines one TCR beta chain sequence together with its context. Its target is unknown. Sequenced by immunoSEQ multiplex PCR; TCRdb stores in-frame clones only, minus some. Among almost 30,000 clones listed, around nine tenths were seen once. Germline loops: CDR1 SGHNT, CDR2 YYREEE (reference sequence). The CDR3 covers 14 residues. V lost 4 bases and J lost 2; bases outside the gene matches: 5. The data were obtained in a study of T cells in localized non-small cell lung cancer. Points from the study as a whole: Owing to sequencing of a solitary tumor region, heterogeneity cannot be discounted. Adjacent uninvolved lung tissue had the highest T cell clonality, exceeding tumor. In adjacent lung appeared a median around 60 of the top 100 tumor clones. Higher blood T cell density went with longer overall survival.

This receptor was identified in a female donor of 60 years or more with stage III squamous cell lung carcinoma. The sequencing here drew on peripheral blood, taken before any cancer treatment. V usage is TRBV5-4 and J usage is TRBJ2-5, with 7 positions matching TRBD1. CDR3 sequence reads: CASSPDREQETQYF. Here the CDR3 DNA reads TGTGCCAGCAGCCCAGACAGGGAACAAGAGACCCAGTACTTC.